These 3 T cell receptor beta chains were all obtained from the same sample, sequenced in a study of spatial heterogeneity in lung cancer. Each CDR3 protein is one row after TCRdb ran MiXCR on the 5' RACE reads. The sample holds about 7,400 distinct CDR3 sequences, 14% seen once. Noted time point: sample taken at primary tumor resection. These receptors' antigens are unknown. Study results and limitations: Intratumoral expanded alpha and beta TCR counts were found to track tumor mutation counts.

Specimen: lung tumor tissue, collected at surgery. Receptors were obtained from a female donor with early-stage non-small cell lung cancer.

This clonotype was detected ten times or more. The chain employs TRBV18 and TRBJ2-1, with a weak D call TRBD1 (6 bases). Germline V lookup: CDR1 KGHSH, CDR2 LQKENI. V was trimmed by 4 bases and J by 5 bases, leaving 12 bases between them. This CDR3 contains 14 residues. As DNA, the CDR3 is TGTGCCAGCTCACTATCCGACAGGAACAATGAGCAGTTCTTC. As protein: CASSLSDRNNEQFF.

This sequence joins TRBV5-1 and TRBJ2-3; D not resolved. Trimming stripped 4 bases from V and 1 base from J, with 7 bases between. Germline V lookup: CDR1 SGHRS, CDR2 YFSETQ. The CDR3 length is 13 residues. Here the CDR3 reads CASSPGGTDTQYF. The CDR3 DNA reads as TGCGCCAGCAGCCCCGGCGGCACAGATACGCAGTATTTT.

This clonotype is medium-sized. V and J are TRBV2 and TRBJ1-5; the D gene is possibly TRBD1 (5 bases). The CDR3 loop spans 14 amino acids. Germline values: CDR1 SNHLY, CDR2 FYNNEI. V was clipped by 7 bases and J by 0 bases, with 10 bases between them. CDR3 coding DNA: TGTGCCAGCACGCTCGGGGCTAGCAATCAGCCCCAGCATTTT. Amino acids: CASTLGASNQPQHF.